This is a list of T cell receptor beta chains from one sample in a study of CD8 T cells in ankylosing spondylitis. Via MiXCR, TCRdb re-called the 5' RACE reads, giving one row per CDR3 protein. The sample yields about 160,000 distinct CDR3 sequences, approximately 20% seen once. Sequenced material: blood, either unsorted or a sorted T cell fraction (not recorded which). The receptor set was obtained from a male donor with ankylosing spondylitis or in good health (not recorded which). Both conserved end residues are part of each CDR3. A D gene is named only where the DNA matches it firmly. Rows give clone size only sometimes, using once, few, many, or a class for an expanded clone.

D,size,J,V,DNA,CDR3
NA,NA,TRBJ2-1,TRBV5-1,TGCGCCAGCAGCGCCTGGACAGTAACTGAGCAGTTCTTC,CASSAWTVTEQFF
TRBD2,NA,TRBJ2-7,TRBV5-5,TGTGCCAGCAGCTTGGTAGGGGCTAGCGGCTCCTACGAGCAGTACTTC,CASSLVGASGSYEQYF
TRBD2,NA,TRBJ2-7,TRBV20-1,TGCTGTGCTCCAGCGGGAGGGCCCCTTCTTGGTATGGGGCAGTACTTC,CCAPAGGPLLGMGQYF
TRBD1,many,TRBJ1-6,TRBV12-3/TRBV12-4,TGTGCCAGCAGACGGGACAGCTACAATTCACCCCTCCACTTT,CASRRDSYNSPLHF
NA,few,TRBJ2-7,TRBV28,TGTGCCAGCAGTTTAGAGACGGTATCCTACGAGCAGTACTTC,CASSLETVSYEQYF
TRBD2,many,TRBJ2-7,TRBV29-1,TGCAGCGTCGTTGCGCTAGCGGGAGCCTACGAGCAGTACTTC,CSVVALAGAYEQYF
NA,NA,TRBJ1-3,TRBV29-1,TGCGGCGTTCATACTGGAAACACCATATATTTT,CGVHTGNTIYF
NA,many,TRBJ1-4,TRBV29-1,TGCAGCGTTGGAGGGGCGAGGGCTAATGAAAAACTGTTTTTT,CSVGGARANEKLFF
TRBD2,many,TRBJ2-1,TRBV20-1,TGCAGTGCTAGGGGACTAGCGGGTACGCTCAATGAGCAGTTCTTC,CSARGLAGTLNEQFF
NA,NA,TRBJ2-1,TRBV29-1,TGCAGCGTTGATGGCCAGGGTAACTACAATGAGCAGTTCTTC,CSVDGQGNYNEQFF
NA,many,TRBJ2-2,TRBV7-7,TGTGCCAGCAGCCAATCCACCGGGGAGCTGTTTTTT,CASSQSTGELFF
NA,NA,TRBJ1-2,TRBV5-6,TGTGCCAGCAGCGAAGGCGGCATCTTCTATGGCTACACCTTC,CASSEGGIFYGYTF
NA,NA,TRBJ1-1,TRBV28,TGTGCCAGCAGAAACACCGTCTTGAACACTGAAGCTTTCTTT,CASRNTVLNTEAFF
NA,few,TRBJ2-4,TRBV6-6,TGTGCCAGCACCCCCTTAGCCAAAAACATTCAGTACTTC,CASTPLAKNIQYF
NA,NA,TRBJ2-2,TRBV30,TGTGCCTGGAGTCGGGGAAGGTTGGCTACCCACACCGGGGAGCTGTTTTTT,CAWSRGRLATHTGELFF
TRBD2,NA,TRBJ2-2,TRBV9,TGTGCCAGCAGCGTAGCGGTAGCGGGGTCTACCGGGGAGCTGTTTTTT,CASSVAVAGSTGELFF
NA,NA,TRBJ2-7,TRBV20-1,TGCATTGCTAGAGATTGGAAGGGGTACTCCTACGAGCAGTACTTC,CIARDWKGYSYEQYF
NA,few,TRBJ2-3,TRBV5-8,TGTGCCAGCAGCTTGGGGGACTCTAGCACAGATACGCAGTATTTT,CASSLGDSSTDTQYF
NA,many,TRBJ2-3,TRBV5-1,TGCGCCAGCAGCCCGGAAGATAGCACAGATACGCAGTATTTT,CASSPEDSTDTQYF
TRBD1,NA,TRBJ1-1,TRBV12-3/TRBV12-4,TGTGCCAGCAGGGAGACAGGGGTAAACACTGAAGCTTTCTTT,CASRETGVNTEAFF
NA,many,TRBJ1-3,TRBV5-1,TGCGCCAGCAGCCCTGACGGGGGCTCTGGAAACACCATATATTTT,CASSPDGGSGNTIYF
NA,many,TRBJ2-1,TRBV12-3/TRBV12-4,TGTGCCAGCAGTTTAGCGACAGTTTACAATGAGCAGTTCTTC,CASSLATVYNEQFF
TRBD2,many,TRBJ2-2,TRBV5-6,TGTGCCAGCAGCTCCCTCCCTAGCGGGATGAACACCGGGGAGCTGTTTTTT,CASSSLPSGMNTGELFF
TRBD1,few,TRBJ1-4,TRBV5-1,TGCGCCAGCAGCTTTGGACAGGGGGCTGAAAAACTGTTTTTT,CASSFGQGAEKLFF
NA,many,TRBJ1-2,TRBV29-1,TGCAGCGTTGATGTAGCAGACTTCTATGGCTACACCTTC,CSVDVADFYGYTF
NA,many,TRBJ2-1,TRBV14,TGTGCCAGCAGCCAATCGATGATCTCCTACAATGAGCAGTTCTTC,CASSQSMISYNEQFF
NA,NA,TRBJ1-1,TRBV5-1,TGCGCCAGCAGGAACGAGACTGTTAACACTGAAGCTTTCTTT,CASRNETVNTEAFF
NA,few,TRBJ1-4,TRBV5-4,TGTGCCAGCAGCTTGCCAGGGGCCGGAGCTAATGAAAAACTGTTTTTT,CASSLPGAGANEKLFF
NA,many,TRBJ2-3,TRBV5-1,TGCGCCAGCAGCTCCGGACAGCCATTTAGCACAGATACGCAGTATTTT,CASSSGQPFSTDTQYF
NA,many,TRBJ1-2,TRBV6-2/TRBV6-3,TGTGCCAGCGGGACTTATAATGGCTACACCTTC,CASGTYNGYTF
NA,NA,TRBJ1-4,TRBV7-9,TGTGCCAGCAGTTCGACGACGACGGGGGAAAAACTGTTTTTT,CASSSTTTGEKLFF
NA,many,TRBJ2-1,TRBV10-3,TGTGCCATCAGTGAGTCGAAACAGGCCAATGAGCAGTTCTTC,CAISESKQANEQFF
TRBD2,few,TRBJ2-1,TRBV11-2,TGTGCCAGCAGCTCAACTAGCGGGAGGGTTAATGAGCAGTTCTTC,CASSSTSGRVNEQFF
TRBD1,many,TRBJ1-6,TRBV12-3/TRBV12-4,TGTGCCAGCACGGGGGACAGGGGTTTTTCACCCCTCCACTTT,CASTGDRGFSPLHF
NA,NA,TRBJ1-2,TRBV5-1,TGCGCCAGCAGCTTGGGTGACGGGAACTATGGCTACACCTTC,CASSLGDGNYGYTF
TRBD1,many,TRBJ2-7,TRBV20-1,TGCAGTGCTAGAGCGGACAGGGAGAGATCCTACGAGCAGTACTTC,CSARADRERSYEQYF
TRBD2,NA,TRBJ2-7,TRBV20-1,TGCAGTGCTCTTGGGAGGGAGGTCTCCTACGAGCAGTACTTC,CSALGREVSYEQYF
NA,many,TRBJ1-1,TRBV15,TGTGCCACCAGCAGAGATTGGAAGGTTGAAGCTTTCTTT,CATSRDWKVEAFF
NA,many,TRBJ2-5,TRBV28,TGTGCCAGCAGTCAAGAGACCCAGTACTTC,CASSQETQYF
NA,NA,TRBJ2-5,TRBV19,TGTGCCAGTAGTACCCCAAACAGGGCTGGAGGACTGACCCAGTACTTC,CASSTPNRAGGLTQYF
NA,few,TRBJ2-1,TRBV7-9,TGTGCCAGCAGCTTAAGTTCCCACGAGCCCCATGAGCAGTTCTTC,CASSLSSHEPHEQFF
TRBD1,many,TRBJ2-7,TRBV5-6,TGTGCCAGCAGTCCCGGGACAGGGGGCTCGTCCTACGAGCAGTACTTC,CASSPGTGGSSYEQYF
NA,many,TRBJ1-1,TRBV29-1,TGCAGCGTTGAACCGGCCATATCTCTATTGGCTTTCTTT,CSVEPAISLLAFF
NA,NA,TRBJ2-2,TRBV12-3/TRBV12-4,TGTGCCAGCAGAGAGACGGAGGGGATTACCGGGGAGCTGTTTTTT,CASRETEGITGELFF
NA,few,TRBJ1-1,TRBV10-3,TGTGCCATCAGTGAGGGCGGGGCCACTGAAGCTTTCTTT,CAISEGGATEAFF
NA,many,TRBJ2-5,TRBV5-5,TGTGCCAGCAGCTTGGGCGCTGGGGGCGGAGAAGAGACCCAGTACTTC,CASSLGAGGGEETQYF
NA,NA,TRBJ2-5,TRBV7-2,TGTGCCAGCAAACGGGAGATCCAAGAGACCCAGTACTTC,CASKREIQETQYF
TRBD1,NA,TRBJ1-2,TRBV28,TGTGCCAGCAGTCCAAGGGGGTTGGGACAGAACTATGGCTACACCTTC,CASSPRGLGQNYGYTF
NA,few,TRBJ2-1,TRBV19,TGTGCCAGTAGTATAGAGTCGGGTCGTGGTGAGCAGTTCTTC,CASSIESGRGEQFF